Listed below are T cell receptor beta chains from one sample, sequenced in a study of T-cell memory formation after mild COVID-19. TCRdb reprocessed the 5' RACE reads via MiXCR and lists one record per CDR3 protein. The sample records hundreds of thousands of distinct CDR3 sequences, over 15% being singletons. Sequencing was carried out using PBMCs or a T cell subset sorted from them (not recorded which). These receptor sequences come from a young man who had mild COVID-19 (a few samples of this study predate the infection). Cell type and time point are not known. Both conserved end residues are part of each CDR3. Fields, in order: clone size, J gene, D gene, V gene, CDR3 protein, CDR3 DNA. The D gene is left open where the match is weak. Size is stated for part of the rows, as once, few or many counts, or as a class when the clone is expanded.

>few|TRBJ2-5|TRBD2|TRBV25-1
CASSRASGPGETQYF
TGTGCCAGCAGTAGAGCTAGCGGGCCAGGAGAGACCCAGTACTTC
>.|TRBJ2-2|TRBD1|TRBV7-2
CASSPGTGENTGELFF
TGTGCCAGCAGCCCAGGGACAGGGGAGAACACCGGGGAGCTGTTTTTT
>few|TRBJ1-2|.|TRBV6-1
CASSEFPSGTKFYGYTF
TGTGCCAGCAGTGAATTTCCTTCTGGGACAAAATTCTATGGCTACACCTTC
>.|TRBJ2-1|TRBD1|TRBV5-1
CATRDRGWDEQFF
TGCGCCACACGGGACAGGGGCTGGGATGAGCAGTTCTTC
>.|TRBJ2-3|TRBD1|TRBV7-9
CASPGGGVRDTQYF
TGTGCCAGCCCAGGGGGCGGGGTTCGAGATACGCAGTATTTT
>few|TRBJ1-2|.|TRBV7-2
CASSSGPGNGYTF
TGTGCCAGCAGCTCGGGTCCAGGGAATGGCTACACCTTC
>few|TRBJ2-1|.|TRBV7-2
CASSSARTALHEQFF
TGTGCCAGCAGCTCAGCCCGGACAGCTCTACATGAGCAGTTCTTC
>.|TRBJ1-6|TRBD1|TRBV5-1
CASSLEGQINNSPLHF
TGCGCCAGCAGCTTGGAGGGACAGATCAATAATTCACCCCTCCACTTT
>few|TRBJ1-3|.|TRBV12-3/TRBV12-4
CASSEVGGLYF
TGTGCCAGCAGCGAAGTCGGGGGCTTATATTTT
>.|TRBJ2-1|.|TRBV4-1
CASSRLGGLSSYNEQFF
TGCGCCAGCAGCCGACTGGGGGGGCTTAGCTCCTACAATGAGCAGTTCTTC
>few|TRBJ2-5|TRBD1|TRBV6-6
CASSPPDRGFSETQYF
TGTGCCAGCAGTCCACCGGACAGGGGGTTCTCTGAGACCCAGTACTTC
>few|TRBJ1-5|.|TRBV4-3
CASSREQGKNQPQHF
TGCGCCAGCAGCCGAGAACAGGGTAAAAATCAGCCCCAGCATTTT
>few|TRBJ2-5|.|TRBV7-3
CASSSTTNPETQYF
TGTGCCAGCAGCTCTACCACAAACCCGGAGACCCAGTACTTC
>.|TRBJ2-6|.|TRBV12-3/TRBV12-4
CASSGHFSGANVLTF
TGTGCCAGCAGTGGACACTTCTCTGGGGCCAACGTCCTGACTTTC
>few|TRBJ2-1|TRBD2|TRBV6-5
CASSYGTRGSNEQFF
TGTGCCAGCAGTTACGGGACTAGAGGTTCCAATGAGCAGTTCTTC
>.|TRBJ2-7|.|TRBV6-2/TRBV6-3
CASSYGLGYYEQYF
TGTGCCAGCAGTTATGGGTTGGGCTACTACGAGCAGTACTTC
>.|TRBJ2-7|.|TRBV7-9
CASSLVTSEQYF
TGTGCCAGCAGCTTAGTAACGAGCGAGCAGTACTTC
>few|TRBJ2-5|.|TRBV10-3
CAISGGQVQETQYF
TGTGCCATCAGTGGAGGGCAGGTTCAAGAGACCCAGTACTTC
>.|TRBJ2-5|TRBD1|TRBV4-1
CASSQPTRGSETQYF
TGCGCCAGCAGCCAACCGACCAGGGGGTCCGAGACCCAGTACTTC
>many|TRBJ2-7|.|TRBV18
CASSPTLPYSYEQYF
TGTGCCAGCTCACCAACTTTGCCCTACTCCTACGAGCAGTACTTC
>.|TRBJ2-7|.|TRBV4-3
CASSQARTYEQYF
TGCGCCAGCAGCCAAGCCAGAACCTACGAGCAGTACTTC
>few|TRBJ1-1|TRBD1|TRBV5-1
CASSFGQGDLEAFF
TGCGCCAGCAGCTTCGGGCAGGGGGACCTTGAAGCTTTCTTT
>few|TRBJ2-7|TRBD2|TRBV20-1
CSARGTSVNYEQYF
TGCAGTGCTAGAGGGACTAGCGTAAATTACGAGCAGTACTTC
>.|TRBJ2-1|.|TRBV29-1
CSAQTHPEQFF
TGCAGCGCCCAGACCCACCCGGAGCAGTTCTTC
>few|TRBJ2-5|TRBD2|TRBV7-9
CASTPLGVAGGKETQYF
TGTGCCAGCACCCCCTTAGGCGTAGCGGGGGGGAAAGAGACCCAGTACTTC
>few|TRBJ1-5|TRBD1|TRBV20-1
CSAPRQGVGNQPQHF
TGCAGTGCGCCGAGACAGGGGGTTGGCAATCAGCCCCAGCATTTT
>.|TRBJ2-1|.|TRBV9
CASSAPSGRTSYNEQFF
TGTGCCAGCAGCGCCCCCTCCGGCAGGACGTCCTACAATGAGCAGTTCTTC
>few|TRBJ1-2|TRBD1|TRBV5-1
CASSTGQGKSYGYTF
TGCGCCAGCAGCACGGGACAGGGCAAAAGCTATGGCTACACCTTC
>.|TRBJ1-2|TRBD1|TRBV7-9
CASSLPGQVNGYTF
TGTGCCAGCAGCTTGCCCGGACAGGTTAATGGCTACACCTTC
>.|TRBJ1-6|.|TRBV28
CASRPGKGSPLHF
TGTGCCAGCCGGCCAGGGAAAGGGTCACCCCTCCACTTT
>.|TRBJ2-7|TRBD1|TRBV12-3/TRBV12-4
CASSRLGTGGLEQYF
TGTGCCAGCAGTCGCCTCGGGACAGGGGGCCTAGAGCAGTACTTC
>.|TRBJ2-7|.|TRBV29-1
CSVDTGAYEQYF
TGCAGCGTTGACACCGGTGCCTACGAGCAGTACTTC
>.|TRBJ1-1|TRBD1|TRBV6-5
CASSYWGQGDTEAFF
TGTGCCAGCAGTTACTGGGGTCAGGGGGACACTGAAGCTTTCTTT
>few|TRBJ1-1|.|TRBV20-1
CSAGAGVRTEAFF
TGCAGTGCTGGTGCAGGGGTTCGGACTGAAGCTTTCTTT
>few|TRBJ2-3|.|TRBV20-1
CSALQAMQYF
TGCAGTGCCCTTCAGGCTATGCAGTATTTT
>many|TRBJ1-5|TRBD1|TRBV20-1
CSAATGGSSQPQHF
TGCAGTGCTGCCACAGGGGGCTCAAGTCAGCCCCAGCATTTT
>few|TRBJ2-1|TRBD2|TRBV20-1
CSASAPIRGGAYNEQFF
TGCAGTGCTAGTGCCCCAATCCGGGGGGGCGCGTACAATGAGCAGTTCTTC
>.|TRBJ1-2|.|TRBV6-2/TRBV6-3
CASSSTIYGYTF
TGTGCCAGCAGCTCTACGATCTATGGCTACACCTTC
>.|TRBJ1-6|.|TRBV4-2
CASSPSGSRSYNSPLHF
TGTGCCAGCAGCCCGAGCGGCAGCCGCTCCTATAATTCACCCCTCCACTTT
>.|TRBJ2-3|.|TRBV7-2
CASSWEQPTDTQYF
TGTGCCAGCAGCTGGGAACAGCCCACAGATACGCAGTATTTT
>once|TRBJ2-1|TRBD2|TRBV19
CASVLGGSYNEQFF
TGTGCCAGTGTTCTCGGGGGGTCCTACAATGAGCAGTTCTTC
>few|TRBJ1-2|TRBD1|TRBV6-1
CASSGGDSHYGYTF
TGTGCCAGCAGTGGGGGGGACAGCCACTATGGCTACACCTTC
>few|TRBJ1-6|TRBD1|TRBV3-1
CASSLRTGSLHF
TGTGCCAGCAGCTTACGGACAGGGTCCCTCCACTTT